This T cell receptor (beta chain) is from a study of Ad26.COV2.S vaccination and SARS-CoV-2 variants. Overall study: Trial arm assignment for the donor was COV1001 Ad26.COV2.S. Participants got Ad26.COV2.S intramuscularly, once or twice 56 days apart.

Only in-frame clones appear in the TCRdb table, and some are missing; sequencing was by immunoSEQ multiplex PCR. The sample consists of some 390,000 clones, approximately 86% of them appearing once. This CDR3 has 17 amino acids. Between the trimmed V and J ends, which lost 8 bases and 0 bases, there was a span of 20 bases. CDR1 and CDR2 (germline): MGHRA, YSYEKL. This clone was observed once. This sample's treatment: some 19 received Ad26.COV2.S at low or high dose, single or two shots; roughly 5 received placebo; per-sample allocation not given. After the first vaccine or placebo injection, samples were drawn on day 63. The donor's status was that of an adult aged 18-55 years in Boston.

The receptor comes from a person between 18 and 59 years old who received the Ad26.COV2.S COVID-19 vaccine or a placebo. The chain joins TRBV4-1 to TRBJ2-4; D gene unclear. The sample here was peripheral blood, taken in a trial of Ad26.COV2.S vaccine versus placebo. CDR3 nucleotides: TGCGCCAGCTCCCCTTCCGAACGGCTTTTAGCCAAAAACATTCAGTACTTC. It codes for CASSPSERLLAKNIQYF.